The 26 T cell receptor beta chains in this list originate from one sample, sequenced in a study of metastatic and nonmetastatic thyroid tumors (dated by TCRdb to 2020 to 2021). The library was prepared using PCR. Sequencing instrument: Illumina HiSeq 4000. TCRdb redid the processing of the public reads, applying fastp at Q25 and MiXCR, and retained in-frame beta chains. This sample gives some 29,000 clones in total; around 17% of them show up just once. Of the sample, roughly 4% is held by the ten largest clones. No patient had received any treatment before thyroid surgery. Input material: blood. The receptors shown here come from a female donor with papillary thyroid cancer or a benign thyroid nodule (not recorded which). Some clones in this sample may be carry-over from other donors' samples.

The J gene is TRBJ2-7, the V gene TRBV4-1; the D gene could be TRBD1 or TRBD2 (5 bases each). CDR3 length equals 15 residues. In germline, CDR1 is MGHRA, CDR2 YSYEKL. V lost 6 bases to trimming and J lost 3 bases, with 18 bases between them. The chain's CDR3 is CASRKEGSAIYEQYF. The DNA of the CDR3 is TGCGCCAGCAGAAAAGAGGGGTCGGCGATCTACGAGCAGTACTTC.

This clone was counted many times. The chain joins TRBV6-1 to TRBJ2-5; 7 bases agree with TRBD1. Germline V gene data show CDR1 as MNHNS and CDR2 as SASEGT. V trimming: 7 bases; J trimming: 7 bases; junction bases outside the gene matches: 6. This CDR3 contains 12 residues. The CDR3 region has the DNA TGTGCCAGCACCGGGACAGAGGCGACCCAGTACTTC. It yields the protein CASTGTEATQYF.

Details on this clone: The junction shows a germline mismatch at one end, possibly a read error. The CDR3 sequence: CASSPLDATGELFF. The CDR3 coding sequence is TGTGCCAGCTCACCTTTGGACGCCACCGGGGAGTTGTTTTTT. The chain couples TRBV18 to TRBJ2-2, with a possible D match to TRBD2 (5 bases). The CDR3 is 14 residues long. Per germline, CDR1 KGHSH and CDR2 LQKENI.

This rearrangement joins TRBV6-2 or TRBV6-3 to TRBJ2-7; the D is unclear. Trimming stripped 6 bases from V and 3 bases from J, with 9 bases between. The V gene's germline CDR1 is MNHEY and CDR2 SVGEGT. The CDR3 spans 12 residues. CDR3 sequence: CASSQQFYEQYF. In DNA, the CDR3 is TGTGCCAGCAGCCAACAGTTCTACGAGCAGTACTTC.

This clone is medium-sized in the sample. The V gene is TRBV6-1, the J gene TRBJ2-7; 10 bases map to TRBD2. Trimming cost V 10 bases and J 2 bases; bases outside gene matches: 17. In germline, CDR1 is MNHNS, CDR2 SASEGT. CDR3 length: 17 residues. The CDR3 region is CATSKGTSEYPAYEQYF. The CDR3 DNA sequence: TGTGCCACCTCGAAAGGGACTAGCGAATATCCTGCCTACGAGCAGTACTTC.

In this sample, this clone turned up many times. Other DNA sequences within the sample encode an identical CDR3. This chain uses TRBV28 with TRBJ2-1, with 11 bases lining up with TRBD1. The J segment lost 5 bases and the V segment lost 6 bases, leaving 9 bases of the junction unmatched. CDR1 is MDHEN and CDR2 is SYDVKM in the germline V gene. The CDR3 contains 16 residues. This CDR3 reads CASRNTGTGGDNEQFF. The CDR3 coding sequence is TGTGCCAGCAGGAACACCGGGACAGGGGGGGACAATGAGCAGTTCTTC.

This clone came up many times. The rearrangement links TRBV6-2 or TRBV6-3 to TRBJ1-5, with a weak D call TRBD1 (5 bases). Trimming took 2 bases from V and 2 from J, leaving 10 bases between them. CDR1 and CDR2 from the germline V gene are MNHEY and SVGEGT. The CDR3 totals 15 residues. The CDR3 here is CASSYGQGGNQPQHF. The CDR3 region has the DNA TGTGCCAGCAGTTACGGGCAGGGTGGCAATCAGCCCCAGCATTTT.

The genes are TRBV27 and TRBJ2-1; 9 nucleotides agree with TRBD2. This CDR3 has 16 residues. V was pared by 2 bases and J by 13 bases, with 15 bases of the junction left unmatched. CDR1 and CDR2 (germline): MNHEY, SMNVEV (reference sequence). Here the CDR3 DNA reads TGTGCCAGCAGTTTAGTTGCGGGAGGGCCCTTTATTGATCAGTTCTTC. Amino acid sequence: CASSLVAGGPFIDQFF.

This clone came up many times. The V gene is TRBV4-2, the J gene TRBJ1-3; tentative D call: TRBD1 (6 bases). With 4 bases removed from V and 0 bases from J, the gap between germline ends came to 19 bases. This CDR3 is 18 amino acids long. Germline CDR1 LGHNA, CDR2 YNFKEQ. The CDR3 DNA is TGTGCCAGCAGCCCCCGTCTCGGGGGGCCTTACTCTGGAAACACCATATATTTT. This gives the protein CASSPRLGGPYSGNTIYF.

This clone is judged medium-sized. The gene calls are TRBV27 and TRBJ2-7; D remains ambiguous. The CDR3 totals 16 residues. V was trimmed by 5 bases and J by 7 bases, leaving 24 bases between them. Germline values: CDR1 MNHEY, CDR2 SMNVEV (reference sequence). CDR3 protein: CASSLRSSNWKGEQYF. DNA for the CDR3: TGTGCCAGCAGTCTAAGGTCGAGCAATTGGAAGGGTGAGCAGTACTTC.

This clone was detected many times. The chain combines TRBV9 with TRBJ2-5, with TRBD2 matching over 12 bases. The CDR3 runs to 16 residues. V gave up 4 bases and J gave up 5 bases; unmatched junction bases: 9. Per the germline V gene, CDR1 is SGDLS and CDR2 is YYNGEE. CDR3 loop: CASSPRLAGVGETQYF. The CDR3 nucleotides are TGTGCCAGCAGCCCGAGACTAGCGGGAGTTGGGGAGACCCAGTACTTC.

This clone was picked up many times. The chain joins TRBV5-1 to TRBJ2-5; 8 nucleotides match TRBD2. Germline CDR1 reads SGHRS; CDR2 reads YFSETQ. The CDR3 consists of 14 residues. Trimming took 3 bases from V and 2 from J; bases not matched to a gene: 3. The CDR3 sequence is CASSSGLVQETQYF. DNA for the CDR3: TGCGCCAGCAGCTCGGGACTAGTTCAAGAGACCCAGTACTTC.

In this sample, this clone turned up many times. The V and J genes are TRBV28 and TRBJ1-3; no clear D gene. Germline loops: CDR1 MDHEN, CDR2 SYDVKM. This CDR3 is 14 amino acids long. V was shortened by 1 base and J by 0 bases, with 4 bases between the two germline ends. The CDR3 sequence is CASSLLSSGNTIYF. The CDR3 region has the DNA TGTGCCAGCAGTTTATTGAGCTCTGGAAACACCATATATTTT.

This clone was observed many times. J is TRBJ1-2 and V is TRBV6-1, with TRBD1 matching 7 bases. CDR1 is MNHNS, CDR2 SASEGT, per germline. V lost 11 bases, J lost 1 base, and 7 bases stayed unmatched. This CDR3 comprises 13 residues. The CDR3 nucleotides are TGTGCCTCTCGGACAGGATATAACTATGGCTACACCTTC. It specifies CASRTGYNYGYTF.

The table lists this clone with many counts. The V and J genes are TRBV2 and TRBJ2-5; 8 bases fit TRBD2. V was clipped by 8 bases and J by 4 bases; unmatched bases: 9. There are 14 residues in the CDR3. Germline CDR1 SNHLY, CDR2 FYNNEI. The CDR3 nucleotides read TGTGCCAGCGTAGGGACTAGTGAGAGAGAGACCCAGTACTTC. The encoded protein is CASVGTSERETQYF.

This clone was picked up many times. V is TRBV7-9 and J is TRBJ2-3; the D is unclear. Germline CDR1 is SEHNR and CDR2 is FQNEAQ (reference sequence). This CDR3 contains 14 residues. Trimming left V 4 bases short and J 6 bases short, with 14 bases between. CDR3 sequence reads: CASSSSKGWDTQYF. The CDR3 DNA is TGTGCCAGCAGCTCCTCTAAGGGCTGGGATACGCAGTATTTT.

This clone was detected many times. The chain couples TRBV7-2 to TRBJ1-5; a possible D gene is TRBD1 (5 bases). CDR3 length equals 17 residues. CDR1 is SGHTA, CDR2 FQGNSA, per germline. The germline V and J ends were trimmed by 0 bases and 1 base, with 13 bases remaining between them. CDR3 coding DNA: TGTGCCAGCAGCTTAGCTGGGGGGACCCACAGCAATCAGCCCCAGCATTTT. Protein product: CASSLAGGTHSNQPQHF.

This clone was seen many times. CDR3 region: CSAQYSGYNEQFF. For the CDR3, the DNA is TGCAGTGCTCAATATAGCGGATACAATGAGCAGTTCTTC. The chain combines TRBV20-1 with TRBJ2-1; D might be TRBD2 (6 bases). Germline CDR1 and CDR2: DFQATT and SNEGSKA (reference sequence). V dropped 5 bases and J dropped 4 bases, with 12 bases sitting between them. This CDR3 has 13 amino acids.

The table lists this clone with many counts. The V and J genes are TRBV28 and TRBJ1-2, with TRBD1 matching 7 bases. The CDR3 totals 17 residues. Trimming at V came to 5 bases and at J to 6 bases, leaving 18 bases not matched to a gene. Germline loops: CDR1 MDHEN, CDR2 SYDVKM. CDR3 bases: TGTGCCAGCAGTCCCCCTCCAGGGGGGGGGGGGAGGCATGGCTACACCTTC. Protein sequence: CASSPPPGGGGRHGYTF.

This clone was picked up many times. The V and J genes are TRBV29-1 and TRBJ2-3; 13 positions agree with TRBD2. Per the germline V gene, CDR1 is SQVTM and CDR2 is ANQGSEA. The CDR3 is made up of 19 amino acids. The junction had 14 bases not matched to a gene; V was cut back by 1 base and J by 4 bases. The CDR3 sequence is CSVEGPIFWTSGRPDTQYF. The CDR3 DNA follows: TGCAGCGTTGAAGGACCGATTTTTTGGACTAGCGGGAGACCAGATACGCAGTATTTT.

The chain links TRBV7-6 to TRBJ2-1; D not certain. V was pared by 5 bases and J by 7 bases, with 12 bases between. Germline loops: CDR1 SGHVS, CDR2 FNYEAQ. CDR3 length: 13 amino acids. The CDR3 DNA reads as TGTGCCAGCAGCCTATTGGGTAGTAATGAGCAGTTCTTC. It is translated as CASSLLGSNEQFF.

This clone was detected ten times or more. The chain has TRBV9 and TRBJ1-1; D not resolved. The CDR3 has 13 amino acids. In germline, CDR1 is SGDLS, CDR2 YYNGEE. V lost 0 bases and J lost 2, with 5 bases in between. The CDR3 sequence: CASSVDRNTEAFF. CDR3 nucleotide sequence: TGTGCCAGCAGCGTAGACAGAAACACTGAAGCTTTCTTT.

The CDR3 spells CASIWGRILVGANSYEQYF. CDR3 nucleotide sequence: TGCGCCAGCATTTGGGGACGGATCTTAGTGGGAGCGAACTCCTACGAGCAGTACTTC. This chain uses TRBV10-2 with TRBJ2-7; D is tentatively TRBD1 or TRBD2 (5 bases each). CDR3 length: 19 amino acids. Germline V gene sequence: CDR1 WSHSY, CDR2 SAAADI. Trimming pared 7 bases from V and 0 bases from J, leaving 28 bases between.

This clone was picked up many times. The gene calls are TRBV6-5 and TRBJ2-7; D could derive from TRBD1 or TRBD2 (7 bases each). Germline V lookup: CDR1 MNHEY, CDR2 SVGAGI. V was trimmed by 2 bases and J by 3 bases, leaving 17 bases between them. The CDR3 has 16 residues. CDR3 bases: TGTGCCAGCAGTTACGGTGGCAGGGGGGGGAACTACGAGCAGTACTTC. It is translated as CASSYGGRGGNYEQYF.

At least ten counts were recorded for this clone. The CDR3 DNA reads as TGTGCCAGCAGCGTAGCAACAGAATCGGATACGCAGTATTTT. This codes for CASSVATESDTQYF. The rearrangement joins TRBV9 to TRBJ2-3; D unresolved. This CDR3 is built from 14 residues. Per germline, CDR1 SGDLS and CDR2 YYNGEE. V was shortened by 0 bases and J by 6 bases, with 11 bases between the two germline ends.

The V and J genes are TRBV4-1 and TRBJ1-5; D gene uncertain. Germline CDR1 and CDR2: MGHRA and YSYEKL. V was shortened by 0 bases and J by 7 bases, with 16 bases between the two germline ends. This CDR3 has 16 residues. The CDR3 coding sequence is TGCGCCAGCAGCCAAGACCCCGGTGTGGGTGGACAGCCCCAGCATTTT. Translated: CASSQDPGVGGQPQHF.